This T cell receptor (beta chain) was identified during a study of blood T cell repertoires in COVID-19. J was trimmed by 4 bases and V by 0 bases; bases with no gene match: 2. This CDR3 contains 15 residues. Germline CDR1 reads LGHNA; CDR2 reads YSLEER. Comments on this clone: Other DNA sequences in this sample translate to the same CDR3.

The data were produced by immunoSEQ multiplex PCR, yet TCRdb's version contains in-frame clones alone and is incomplete. The data show tens of thousands of clones, 65% to 85% seen once. The origin of this receptor is a man between 60 and 70 years old with acute or convalescent COVID-19. The sample was peripheral blood. The gene calls are TRBV4-3 and TRBJ2-5; 10 positions match TRBD1. The CDR3 DNA reads as TGCGCCAGCAGCCAAGATTGGACAGGGGGAGAGACCCAGTACTTC. This sequence encodes CASSQDWTGGETQYF.